This T cell receptor beta chain was obtained from a study of blood T cells in healthy people across ages. Study in general: Roughly one uniquely barcoded beta molecule per two T cells was captured.

Sample-barcoded 5' priming and a J-beta primer mix drove a second PCR of roughly 7 to 11 cycles. Samples each returned at least 3 million CDR3-containing paired-end reads. MiXCR, run by TCRdb on the 5' RACE reads, gives a single entry per CDR3 protein. The sample yields roughly 860,000 distinct CDR3 sequences, 60% to 80% seen once. The CDR3 is made up of 14 amino acids. Germline assignment: CDR1 LGHNA and CDR2 YSLEER. V dropped 1 base and J dropped 8 bases, with 12 bases sitting between them. The V and J genes are TRBV4-3 and TRBJ2-4; possibly TRBD1 or TRBD2 for D (5 bases each). The receptor comes from a man aged 25 to 40 in good health. Sequencing used blood. This chain's CDR3 is CASSQGFLGDIQYF. In DNA, the CDR3 is TGCGCCAGCAGCCAAGGCTTCCTGGGGGACATTCAGTACTTC.